The 12 T cell receptor beta chains below come from one sample, sequenced in a study of T cells expressing NK-cell markers. With the 5' RACE reads reprocessed, TCRdb shows one record per CDR3 protein and no DNA. Its table records more than 250,000 distinct CDR3 sequences. The sequenced sample was blood T cells: a sorted CD56 or NKG2C T cell subset, CD4+ or CD8+ T cells, or bulk PBMC T cells (not recorded which). These receptors all stem from a man aged 18-30 years in good health.

The genes are TRBV20-1 and TRBJ2-3; no DNA is available, so the TRBD1 call from TCRdb remains unchecked. Germline V gene data show CDR1 as DFQATT and CDR2 as SNEGSKA (reference sequence). The CDR3 is 19 residues long. CDR3 residues: CSAKQGAGFLLGVRDTQYF.

The chain employs TRBV29-1 and TRBJ2-7; no DNA is available, so the TRBD2 call from TCRdb remains unchecked. The CDR3 extends over 14 amino acids. CDR1 and CDR2 (germline): SQVTM, ANQGSEA. The CDR3 reads CSVAPGLAGSEQYF.

The chain employs TRBV12-3 or TRBV12-4 and TRBJ2-1; TCRdb indicates TRBD1, and absent DNA this call remains unverified. The CDR3 runs to 12 residues. The CDR3 region is CATAGDYNEQFF.

The rearrangement joins TRBV4-1 to TRBJ2-2; with no DNA, the TCRdb D assignment of TRBD1 cannot be verified. CDR3 size: 17 residues. Germline CDR1 and CDR2: MGHRA and YSYEKL. CDR3 loop: CASSQAPQGAGTGELFF.

The genes are TRBV6-1 and TRBJ1-5. Per germline, CDR1 MNHNS and CDR2 SASEGT. CDR3 length: 14 residues. CDR3 residues: CASRRTDSHQPQHF.

This chain links TRBV19 with TRBJ2-5; TCRdb selects TRBD1, and the lack of DNA leaves this call unchecked. Germline loops: CDR1 LNHDA, CDR2 SQIVND (reference sequence). This CDR3 spans 15 amino acids. The CDR3 loop reads CASSISKTGGETQYF.

The chain recombines TRBV28 with TRBJ2-2; as DNA is missing, the TRBD2 call by TCRdb cannot be tested. This CDR3 region has 14 residues. Germline V gives CDR1 MDHEN, CDR2 SYDVKM. Here the CDR3 reads CATKAASRTGELFF.

The chain links TRBV4-1 to TRBJ2-7; TCRdb outputs TRBD2, but without DNA this stays unchecked. From germline, CDR1 is MGHRA and CDR2 YSYEKL. CDR3 size: 15 residues. This chain's CDR3 is CASSQEATALAEQYF.

V and J are TRBV6-1 and TRBJ2-1; TCRdb's D gene call, TRBD2, goes unchecked for lack of DNA. The CDR3 has 15 residues. CDR1 and CDR2 from the germline V gene are MNHNS and SASEGT. CDR3 protein: CASSEIGAMNNEQFF.

This chain links TRBV5-4 with TRBJ2-2; TCRdb picks TRBD1, but there is no DNA to check that call. CDR1 is SGHNT and CDR2 is YYREEE in the germline V gene (reference sequence). The CDR3 is made up of 15 amino acids. The CDR3 sequence is CASSLAGPITGELFF.

This chain links TRBV6-5 with TRBJ1-5; TCRdb reports TRBD1, a call that lacks DNA to check it against. The CDR3 is 18 amino acids. Germline CDR1 MNHEY, CDR2 SVGAGI. The CDR3 region is CASYRRDRVGYSNQPQHF.

V usage is TRBV5-4 and J usage is TRBJ2-1; TCRdb's assignment of TRBD1 cannot be checked, as there is no DNA. The CDR3 length is 15 residues. Germline values: CDR1 SGHNT, CDR2 YYREEE (reference sequence). The CDR3 here is CASSLPDRGHNGQFF.